Below are 25 T cell receptor beta chains sequenced from a single sample in a study of neurological immune-mediated disorders. TCRdb used MiXCR to reprocess the 5' RACE reads, holding one entry per CDR3 protein. The data contain roughly 80,000 distinct CDR3 sequences, approximately 17% of them singletons. Input material: PBMCs. The receptors originated from a woman in her thirties or forties in good health.

This clonotype was picked up many times. The chain is built from TRBV5-1 and TRBJ2-1; 7 bases are a match to TRBD1. The junction had 15 bases not matched to a gene; V was cut back by 5 bases and J by 10 bases. This CDR3 has 15 amino acids. Germline CDR1 reads SGHRS; CDR2 reads YFSETQ. CDR3 sequence: CASRPRDSIFDEQFF. CDR3 in DNA: TGCGCCAGCAGACCACGGGACAGTATTTTTGACGAGCAGTTCTTC.

This clonotype was observed at least ten times. The genes are TRBV4-2 and TRBJ2-6, with D perhaps matching TRBD1 (5 bases). With 4 bases removed from V and 0 bases from J, the gap between germline ends came to 19 bases. CDR1 is LGHNA and CDR2 is YNFKEQ in the germline V gene. CDR3 length: 19 amino acids. In DNA form, the CDR3 reads TGTGCCAGCAGCCCCCAGGACAAGGCTCAATCCTCTGGGGCCAACGTCCTGACTTTC. This codes for CASSPQDKAQSSGANVLTF.

This clonotype came up many times. The V gene is TRBV7-2, the J gene TRBJ2-3; a possible D gene is TRBD1 (5 bases). Germline CDR1 and CDR2: SGHTA and FQGNSA. V was clipped by 2 bases and J by 14 bases, with 20 bases between them. The CDR3 consists of 14 residues. The CDR3 reads CASSLRWGTGVLYF. CDR3 DNA sequence: TGTGCCAGCAGCTTACGTTGGGGAACAGGAGTTCTGTATTTT.

The sample holds many counts of this clonotype. The chain employs TRBV12-3 or TRBV12-4 and TRBJ1-2; D remains unclear. V was clipped by 6 bases and J by 0 bases, with 8 bases between them. This CDR3 has 13 amino acids. CDR3 nucleotides: TGTGCCAGCAGCCGGACCGCTAACTATGGCTACACCTTC. It codes for CASSRTANYGYTF.

This clonotype was found many times. The chain recombines TRBV7-9 with TRBJ2-3; tentatively, D is TRBD1 or TRBD2 (5 bases each). The V and J ends lost 4 bases and 0 bases respectively, with 17 bases between them. From germline, CDR1 is SEHNR and CDR2 FQNEAQ (reference sequence). The CDR3 totals 17 residues. This CDR3 is CASSSGRSFSSTDTQYF. CDR3 nucleotide sequence: TGTGCCAGCAGCTCGGGACGCTCGTTTTCTAGCACAGATACGCAGTATTTT.

CDR3 nucleotides: TGTGCCAGCAGCTCCCGTGGACAGTATGGCTACACCTTC. Amino acids: CASSSRGQYGYTF. V usage is TRBV9 and J usage is TRBJ1-2, with a possible D match to TRBD1 (6 bases). Germline CDR1 and CDR2: SGDLS and YYNGEE. CDR3 size: 13 residues. V lost 4 bases and J lost 5, with 12 bases in between.

This clonotype appeared many times. V and J are TRBV20-1 and TRBJ2-7; TRBD2 matches at 8 bases. The CDR3 runs to 13 residues. Trimming removed 3 bases from V and 2 bases from J; junction bases left unmatched: 3. Germline loops: CDR1 DFQATT, CDR2 SNEGSKA (reference sequence). The CDR3 spells CSARSGGAYEQYF. The CDR3 DNA reads TGCAGTGCTAGGTCCGGGGGGGCCTACGAGCAGTACTTC.

The chain joins TRBV5-1 to TRBJ2-6; 10 bases agree with TRBD1. The ends lost 4 bases at V and 1 base at J; junction bases unmatched: 5. CDR1 is SGHRS, CDR2 YFSETQ, per germline. The CDR3 runs 17 residues. The CDR3 reads CASSPGQGQSGANVLTF. CDR3 in DNA: TGCGCCAGCAGCCCGGGACAGGGGCAGTCTGGGGCCAACGTCCTGACTTTC.

The chain combines TRBV5-1 with TRBJ1-2; 7 nucleotides agree with TRBD1. The V segment lost 4 bases and the J segment 2 bases; nucleotides outside the gene matches: 5. This CDR3 is built from 14 residues. Germline CDR1 SGHRS, CDR2 YFSETQ. CDR3 DNA: TGCGCCAGCAGCGCGGAGACAGGGAACTATGGCTACACCTTC. It translates to CASSAETGNYGYTF.

This clonotype appeared many times. V usage is TRBV4-2 and J usage is TRBJ1-2; tentatively, D is TRBD1 (6 bases). The CDR3 spans 16 residues. Deletions cut 1 base from V and 4 bases from J, with 16 bases between. Germline V gene sequence: CDR1 LGHNA, CDR2 YNFKEQ. The CDR3 here is CASSQGTPGGGYGYTF. The DNA for the CDR3 is TGTGCCAGCAGCCAAGGGACCCCGGGGGGCGGCTATGGCTACACCTTC.

This clonotype showed up many times. The chain is built from TRBV7-2 and TRBJ2-3; 11 bases line up with TRBD2. Looked up from germline, CDR1 is SGHTA and CDR2 is FQGNSA. With 5 bases clipped from V and 0 bases from J, the junction kept 4 bases outside the gene matches. The CDR3 totals 16 residues. Here the CDR3 DNA reads TGTGCCAGCAGCGGGGGACTAGCGGCTAGCACAGATACGCAGTATTTT. Translating it yields CASSGGLAASTDTQYF. The whole variable domain, filled in from reference TRBV7-2 and TRBJ2-3, reads GAGVSQSPSNKVTEKGKDVELRCDPISGHTALYWYRQSLGQGLEFLIYFQGNSAPDKSGLPSDRFSAERTGGSVSTLTIQRTQQEDSAVYLCASSGGLAASTDTQYFGPGTRLTVL.

The sample holds many counts of this clonotype. J is TRBJ1-2 and V is TRBV7-2; TRBD1 might be the D (6 bases). Germline loops: CDR1 SGHTA, CDR2 FQGNSA. CDR3 size: 13 residues. Trimming removed 5 bases from V and 4 bases from J, with 11 bases in between. The CDR3 DNA is TGTGCCAGCAGCGAGAACAGGGTCTATGGCTACACCTTC. The encoded protein is CASSENRVYGYTF.

This clonotype was picked up many times. The chain employs TRBV7-3 and TRBJ2-3; the match to TRBD2 covers 8 bases. From germline, CDR1 is SGHTA and CDR2 FQGTGA. Trimming removed 5 bases from V and 8 bases from J; junction bases left unmatched: 12. The CDR3 has 15 amino acids. DNA for the CDR3: TGTGCCAGCAGCGAACGGGGGGGCGATCGGGTTACGCAGTATTTT. As protein: CASSERGGDRVTQYF.

Comment on this clonotype: This may be a read error, as it is one base from a much larger clone. The CDR3 DNA reads TGTGCCAGCAGTCCCTCCCGTGAGGAGCCGCTCCAGCATTTT. Amino acid sequence: CASSPSREEPLQHF. This chain uses TRBV27 with TRBJ1-5; D remains ambiguous. The CDR3 runs 14 residues. Trimming removed 5 bases at V and 12 bases at J, with 20 bases between. Looked up from germline, CDR1 is MNHEY and CDR2 is SMNVEV (reference sequence).

This clonotype was seen at least ten times. This chain links TRBV7-2 with TRBJ2-5; 7 bases map to TRBD1. Germline CDR1 is SGHTA and CDR2 is FQGNSA. The CDR3 extends over 16 amino acids. The V gene end was trimmed by 2 bases and the J gene end by 2 bases; junction bases not matched to a gene: 8. CDR3 in amino acids: CASSLYRDRFQETQYF. The CDR3 DNA reads as TGTGCCAGCAGCTTATACCGGGACAGATTTCAAGAGACCCAGTACTTC.

As concerns this clonotype: The junction differs from germline at one of its ends, possibly a read error. The chain has TRBV7-2 and TRBJ2-1; 7 bases are a match to TRBD1. The CDR3 is 15 residues long. The germline V gene encodes CDR1 SGHTA and CDR2 FQGNSA. In nucleotides, the CDR3 is TGTGTCAGCAGCTTAGGAGCGAAGGGGGCGGGTGAGCAGTTCTTC. It specifies CVSSLGAKGAGEQFF.

About this clonotype: Being one base from a much bigger clone, this may be a read error. J is TRBJ2-3 and V is TRBV14; no definite D call. The germline CDR1 and CDR2 sequences are SGHDN and FVKESK. The CDR3 totals 15 residues. CDR3 loop: CASSKDPTSTDTQYF. In DNA, the CDR3 is TGTGCCAGCAGCAAAGACCCCACAAGCACAGATACGCAGTATTTT.

This clonotype has ten or more counts. V usage is TRBV28 and J usage is TRBJ2-7; 7 bases agree with TRBD1. The CDR3 is made up of 15 amino acids. Germline-derived CDR1 and CDR2 are MDHEN and SYDVKM. The junction had 10 bases not matched to a gene; V was cut back by 5 bases and J by 3 bases. CDR3 protein: CASSVTGVRYYEQYF. The CDR3 DNA is TGTGCCAGCAGTGTTACAGGGGTTCGATACTACGAGCAGTACTTC.

This clonotype was observed many times. This sequence joins TRBV11-2 and TRBJ2-1; D perhaps matches TRBD2 (6 bases). Germline CDR1 reads SGHAT; CDR2 reads FQNNGV. With 2 bases removed from V and 6 bases from J, the gap between germline ends came to 14 bases. CDR3 length: 15 amino acids. CDR3 in DNA: TGTGCCAGCAGCTTAAGCTCGGCGGGGTCCAATGAGCAGTTCTTC. The encoded protein is CASSLSSAGSNEQFF.

In its sample, this clonotype was seen many times. The chain links TRBV12-3 or TRBV12-4 to TRBJ2-1, with a possible D match to TRBD1 (6 bases). With 7 bases removed from V and 0 bases from J, the gap between germline ends came to 10 bases. This CDR3 comprises 14 residues. The CDR3 loop reads CASTRTASYNEQFF. The CDR3 coding sequence is TGTGCCAGCACCCGGACAGCCTCCTACAATGAGCAGTTCTTC.

At least ten counts were recorded for this clonotype. The chain is built from TRBV20-1 and TRBJ2-3, with a tentative D call TRBD1 (5 bases). This CDR3 is built from 13 residues. V lost 6 bases, J lost 2 bases, and 12 bases lay in between. Germline assignment: CDR1 DFQATT and CDR2 SNEGSKA (reference sequence). The CDR3 bases are TGCAGTGCAACCTTGACAGTCACAGATACGCAGTATTTT. It specifies CSATLTVTDTQYF.

This clonotype was detected many times. The gene calls are TRBV6-5 and TRBJ1-6; D is unresolved. This CDR3 comprises 14 residues. Per the germline V gene, CDR1 is MNHEY and CDR2 is SVGAGI. V was pared by 2 bases and J by 10 bases, with 12 bases between. The CDR3 coding sequence is TGTGCCAGCAGTTACGTCTCGGTTAAATCACCCCTCCACTTT. Its protein product is CASSYVSVKSPLHF.

This clonotype has ten or more counts. This chain links TRBV12-3 or TRBV12-4 with TRBJ2-7, with TRBD1 matching 10 bases. Trimming took 5 bases from V and 1 from J; bases not matched to a gene: 11. There are 17 residues in the CDR3. The chain's CDR3 is CASSPGQGRAGSYEQYV. CDR3 sequence (DNA): TGTGCCAGCAGTCCGGGACAGGGGAGGGCAGGATCCTACGAGCAGTACGTC.

Many counts were recorded for this clonotype. One junction end does not reproduce the germline sequence, and a read error may be involved. The CDR3 spells CASSYHPGTSEAFF. The CDR3 nucleotides are TGTGCCAGCAGTTACCATCCCGGGACCTCGGAAGCCTTCTTT. This rearrangement joins TRBV6-6 to TRBJ1-1; D may be TRBD1 (5 bases). Germline values: CDR1 MNHNY, CDR2 SVGAGI (reference sequence). This CDR3 is built from 14 residues.

This clonotype was counted ten times or more. This chain connects TRBV5-1 to TRBJ2-2, with D uncertain. The V gene lost 0 bases and the J gene lost 0 bases, with 3 bases spanning the gap. Germline loops: CDR1 SGHRS, CDR2 YFSETQ. The CDR3 loop spans 14 amino acids. The CDR3 DNA is TGCGCCAGCAGCTTGGTGACGAACACCGGGGAGCTGTTTTTT. Amino acids: CASSLVTNTGELFF.